A selection of T cell receptor beta chains follows, all from one sample in a study of blood T cell dynamics during melanoma immunotherapy. Method: immunoSEQ multiplex PCR; TCRdb's copy keeps in-frame clones and lacks some. The table shows a few thousand clones, with around 80% occurring only once. The starting material was blood, obtained from a patient treated with checkpoint blockade. Receptors originate from a human donor with melanoma. Both conserved end residues are part of each CDR3. A D gene is named only where the DNA matches it firmly. Size is stated for part of the rows, as once, few or many counts, or as a class when the clone is expanded.

d_call | j_call | clone_size | v_call | cdr3_aa | cdr3_nt
- | TRBJ1-6 | - | TRBV25-1 | CASSEGLSNSPLHF | TGTGCCAGCAGTGAAGGGCTGAGTAATTCACCCCTCCACTTT
- | TRBJ2-5 | - | TRBV30 | CAWSVLGGETQYF | TGTGCCTGGAGTGTACTAGGGGGAGAGACCCAGTACTTC
- | TRBJ1-5 | - | TRBV6-6 | CASNDRAGNQPQHF | TGTGCCAGCAACGACCGGGCGGGCAATCAGCCCCAGCATTTT
- | TRBJ1-5 | - | TRBV2 | CASSDRQETNQPQHF | TGTGCCAGCAGCGATCGACAGGAGACGAATCAGCCCCAGCATTTT
- | TRBJ2-2 | - | TRBV19 | CASRPTTNTGELFF | TGTGCCAGTAGGCCGACTACGAACACCGGGGAGCTGTTTTTT
TRBD1 | TRBJ2-3 | - | TRBV10-2 | CASSETGALNPTYF | TGCGCCAGCAGTGAGACAGGGGCCCTGAATCCCACGTATTTT
TRBD1 | TRBJ1-6 | - | TRBV2 | CASSRTGFSPLHF | TGTGCCAGCAGCCGGACAGGGTTTTCACCCCTCCACTTT
TRBD2 | TRBJ2-5 | - | TRBV10-1 | CASSDLAGGQETQYF | TGCGCCAGCAGTGATCTAGCGGGGGGGCAAGAGACCCAGTACTTC
- | TRBJ2-3 | - | TRBV30 | CAWSESSDTDTQYF | TGTGCCTGGTCTGAGTCCTCAGACACAGATACGCAGTATTTT
- | TRBJ1-2 | - | TRBV5-1 | CASSLQSPSNGYTF | TGCGCCAGCAGCTTGCAATCCCCTTCAAATGGCTACACCTTC
- | TRBJ1-2 | - | TRBV5-6 | CASSLTARYGYTF | TGTGCCAGCAGCTTGACGGCTCGCTATGGCTACACCTTC
TRBD2 | TRBJ2-5 | - | TRBV30 | CAWSVPKSSGSHETQYF | TGTGCCTGGAGTGTCCCCAAGTCTAGCGGGAGTCACGAGACCCAGTACTTC
TRBD2 | TRBJ2-1 | once | TRBV15 | CATSRDLGLAGISSYNEQFF | TGTGCCACCAGCAGAGATCTGGGACTAGCGGGAATAAGCTCCTACAATGAGCAGTTCTTC
TRBD1 | TRBJ2-3 | - | TRBV7-6 | CASSLGTVRADTQYF | TGTGCCAGCAGCTTGGGGACAGTGAGGGCAGATACGCAGTATTTT
- | TRBJ2-7 | - | TRBV2 | CASRYYEQYF | TGTGCCAGCAGATACTACGAGCAGTACTTC
TRBD1 | TRBJ1-2 | - | TRBV7-9 | CASSLGTPGQGAFNYGYTF | TGTGCCAGCAGCTTAGGGACACCCGGACAGGGGGCGTTTAACTATGGCTACACCTTC
TRBD2 | TRBJ2-1 | - | TRBV18 | CASSPRGTSGANEQFF | TGTGCCAGCTCACCACGGGGGACTAGCGGCGCTAATGAGCAGTTCTTC
- | TRBJ2-7 | - | TRBV7-1 | CASSLPPYEQYF | TGTGCCAGCAGCCTCCCCCCCTACGAGCAGTACTTC
- | TRBJ2-7 | large | TRBV2 | CASSVSSGSSPYEQYF | TGTGCCAGCAGCGTATCTTCGGGCTCCAGTCCCTACGAGCAGTACTTC
TRBD1 | TRBJ1-2 | few | TRBV18 | CASSPNRGTEGYTF | TGTGCCAGCTCCCCAAACAGGGGAACGGAGGGCTACACCTTC
TRBD1 | TRBJ1-4 | few | TRBV6-1 | CASSEPGQKKLFF | TGTGCCAGCAGTGAGCCGGGACAGAAAAAACTGTTTTTT
TRBD1 | TRBJ1-2 | - | TRBV6-4 | CATSGGQVGGYTF | TGTGCCACCTCAGGGGGACAAGTGGGTGGCTACACCTTC
TRBD2 | TRBJ2-7 | - | TRBV5-4 | CASSSSGGPLNEQYF | TGTGCCAGCAGCTCCAGCGGGGGGCCTTTGAACGAGCAGTACTTC
TRBD1 | TRBJ1-1 | - | TRBV10-1 | CASGDRVNVNTEAFF | TGCGCCAGCGGGGACAGGGTCAATGTGAACACTGAAGCTTTCTTT
- | TRBJ2-2 | - | TRBV7-2 | CASSSFNTGELFF | TGTGCCAGCAGCTCGTTTAACACCGGGGAGCTGTTTTTT
TRBD2 | TRBJ2-1 | - | TRBV6-5 | CATLLAGGYNEQFF | TGTGCCACGTTACTAGCGGGAGGTTACAATGAGCAGTTCTTC
- | TRBJ1-4 | once | TRBV7-2 | CASSLRQDEKLFF | TGTGCCAGCAGCTTGCGGCAGGATGAAAAACTGTTTTTT
TRBD2 | TRBJ2-7 | - | TRBV7-3 | CASSTRNSAGVLEQYF | TGTGCCAGCAGCACCAGAAATTCGGCGGGAGTTCTCGAGCAGTACTTC
TRBD1 | TRBJ1-6 | once | TRBV4-1 | CASSQDFSLQGNNSPLHF | TGCGCCAGCAGCCAAGATTTTTCCCTACAGGGGAATAATTCACCCCTCCACTTT
TRBD2 | TRBJ2-1 | - | TRBV10-2 | CASYERPGTSGTGNEQFF | TGCGCCAGCTACGAGAGACCCGGGACTAGCGGGACAGGGAATGAGCAGTTCTTC
TRBD1 | TRBJ2-7 | - | TRBV29-1 | CSVQGATAYEQYF | TGCAGCGTTCAGGGGGCGACCGCCTACGAGCAGTACTTC
- | TRBJ1-1 | - | TRBV7-9 | CASSPRDLLNTEAFF | TGTGCCAGCAGCCCCCGGGACCTATTGAACACTGAAGCTTTCTTT
- | TRBJ2-1 | few | TRBV18 | CASSPQQGNEQFF | TGTGCCAGCTCACCCCAACAGGGAAATGAGCAGTTCTTC
- | TRBJ1-3 | - | TRBV18 | CASSPPSGNTIYF | TGTGCCAGCTCACCACCGTCTGGAAACACCATATATTTT
- | TRBJ2-5 | few | TRBV5-1 | CASSLTGTGETQYF | TGCGCCAGCAGCTTGACAGGGACGGGAGAGACCCAGTACTTC
- | TRBJ1-2 | once | TRBV7-9 | CASSLAGGSNYGYTF | TGTGCCAGCAGCTTAGCCGGGGGAAGTAACTATGGCTACACCTTC
TRBD2 | TRBJ2-5 | - | TRBV18 | CASSPGLAGGQETQYF | TGTGCCAGCTCACCAGGACTAGCGGGTGGCCAAGAGACCCAGTACTTC
- | TRBJ2-5 | - | TRBV5-4 | CASSLDRVLTTQYF | TGTGCCAGCAGCTTGGACCGAGTCTTAACGACCCAGTACTTC